The sequence of this T cell receptor beta chain was determined in a study of T cell repertoires in cytomegalovirus infection. TCRdb passed the reads through MiXCR, listing each CDR3 protein once. There are approximately 150,000 distinct CDR3 sequences in the sample; about 6.5% occur only once, and roughly 18% lies in the top ten. The germline V and J ends were trimmed by 7 bases and 5 bases, with 21 bases remaining between them. This CDR3 has 16 amino acids. Germline CDR1 LNHDA, CDR2 SQIVND (reference sequence). Findings and caveats of the study: There were carriers of CMV plus the relevant HLA, and cumulative public TCR beta family frequency identified them.

This clonotype was observed a few times. Its antigen is still unknown. The rearrangement uses TRBV19 and TRBJ2-4; D gene unclear. Sequences were obtained from PBMCs. The TCR sequence derives from a human donor in good health (CMV status not recorded). Some clones in this sample may be carry-over from other donors' samples. The CDR3 DNA follows: TGTGCCAGTAAGGGCCACGAGGCAGCGTTCCAAAACATTCAGTACTTC. Amino acid sequence: CASKGHEAAFQNIQYF.